The 4 T cell receptor beta chains presented below share a single source sample, sequenced in a study of blood T cell repertoires in COVID-19. Measured with immunoSEQ multiplex PCR; TCRdb has only the in-frame clones, and not every one. The data show approximately 100,000 clones, around 84% seen once. Sequencing was carried out using peripheral blood. Every receptor here comes from an elderly man with acute or convalescent COVID-19.

This clone was picked up a small number of times. The chain couples TRBV10-3 to TRBJ1-6; TRBD1 is a possible D gene (6 bases). With 6 bases removed from V and 3 bases from J, the gap between germline ends came to 9 bases. The germline gives CDR1 ENHRY, CDR2 SYGVKD. CDR3 length: 14 residues. CDR3 sequence reads: CAIRGGLYNSPLHF. The CDR3 DNA sequence: TGTGCCATCAGGGGGGGGCTCTATAATTCACCCCTCCACTTT.

V usage is TRBV7-8 and J usage is TRBJ2-7; 7 nucleotides match TRBD2. Per the germline V gene, CDR1 is SGHVS and CDR2 is FQNEAQ. The CDR3 length is 14 residues. V lost 6 bases, J lost 6 bases, and 11 bases stayed unmatched. The CDR3 sequence: CASRGGTFTSEQYF. Written as DNA, the CDR3 is TGTGCCAGCAGGGGGGGGACTTTTACCTCCGAGCAGTACTTC. The entire variable domain, with the rest obtained from reference TRBV7-8 and TRBJ2-7, is as follows: GAGVSQSPRYKVAKRGQDVALRCDPISGHVSLFWYQQALGQGPEFLTYFQNEAQLDKSGLPSDRFFAERPEGSVSTLKIQRTQQEDSAVYLCASRGGTFTSEQYFGPGTRLTVT.

V and J are TRBV19 and TRBJ2-5, with 7 bases lining up with TRBD1. This CDR3 region has 13 residues. J lost 2 bases, V lost 6 bases, and 3 bases had no gene match. The germline CDR1 and CDR2 sequences are LNHDA and SQIVND (reference sequence). The CDR3 protein is CASRGRGQETQYF. The DNA of the CDR3 is TGTGCCAGTAGGGGCAGGGGGCAAGAGACCCAGTACTTC.

This chain links TRBV6-6 with TRBJ2-5; no firm D call. Looked up from germline, CDR1 is MNHNY and CDR2 is SVGAGI (reference sequence). V was shortened by 5 bases and J by 2 bases, with 6 bases between the two germline ends. The CDR3 consists of 12 residues. CDR3 protein: CASSVQQETQYF. CDR3 sequence (DNA): TGTGCCAGCAGTGTTCAGCAAGAGACCCAGTACTTC.